This T cell receptor (beta chain) was recovered during a study of T cell responses to AZD1222 COVID-19 vaccine. Study-wide results and limits: Among AZD1222 vaccinees, only five or six were seropositive at baseline. White British ancestry dominated among donors, who included more females, and clonal diversity was possibly underestimated.

With 6 bases removed from V and 5 bases from J, the gap between germline ends came to 11 bases. The CDR3 runs 13 residues. CDR1 is MDHEN and CDR2 is SYDVKM in the germline V gene. In its sample, this clone was seen once. Its antigen is not identified. Second-dose intervals of approximately 4 or approximately 12 weeks were pooled. The repertoire was sequenced with immunoSEQ multiplex PCR; TCRdb's copy has only in-frame clones and lacks some. This repertoire shows some 160,000 clones, approximately 90% found once; its top ten account for around 2.1%. The J gene is TRBJ1-5, the V gene TRBV28; a weak D match, TRBD1 (5 bases). The receptor's source is an adult who received the AZD1222 COVID-19 vaccine. Here the sequenced sample was peripheral blood, taken 28 days after the second AZD1222 dose. The CDR3 sequence is CASRGRVDQPQHF. CDR3 in DNA: TGTGCCAGCAGGGGGCGGGTTGATCAGCCCCAGCATTTT.